This TCR beta chain comes out of a study of cytomegalovirus exposure and HLA in healthy donors. This clone was seen a handful of times. 60 Vbeta and 13 Jbeta primers were used in PCR. The repertoire was sequenced with immunoSEQ multiplex PCR; TCRdb's copy has only in-frame clones and lacks some. The sample has approximately 130,000 clones, 65% to 90% seen once. The sequence was obtained from a girl aged 2 to 10 in good health and CMV-seronegative. The source material was PBMCs.

The CDR3 sequence: CASRSGSGANVLTF. As DNA, the CDR3 is TGCGCCAGCAGGTCGGGCTCTGGGGCCAACGTCCTGACTTTC. V is TRBV5-1 and J is TRBJ2-6; no clear D. Per germline, CDR1 SGHRS and CDR2 YFSETQ. There are 14 residues in the CDR3. V was pared by 5 bases and J by 0 bases, with 6 bases between.